This T cell receptor (beta chain) was recovered during a study of CD8 T cells in ankylosing spondylitis. This clonotype was picked up many times. Its antigen is undetermined. Study observations and caveats: Reportedly, disease-linked clones are significantly enriched in ankylosing spondylitis patients' matched synovial fluid. About eight highly homologous variants made up a TCR beta motif that seemed to typify ankylosing spondylitis blood.

With 4 bases removed from V and 3 bases from J, the gap between germline ends came to 16 bases. The CDR3 runs to 15 residues. The germline CDR1 and CDR2 sequences are SGHRS and YFSETQ. Library preparation for TCR beta used quantitative 5'-RACE with molecular barcodes. TCRdb processed the 5' RACE reads anew with MiXCR; each CDR3 protein has one entry. Found here are approximately 130,000 distinct CDR3 sequences, about 10% of them singletons; the top ten hold roughly 4.5%. The source of this sequence is a female donor with ankylosing spondylitis or in good health (not recorded which). Sequencing was performed on blood, either unsorted or a sorted T cell fraction (not recorded which). The V gene is TRBV5-1, the J gene TRBJ2-5, with D perhaps TRBD1 (6 bases). The CDR3 region is CASSPGTYDEETQYF. As DNA, the CDR3 is TGCGCCAGCAGCCCTGGGACATACGATGAAGAGACCCAGTACTTC.